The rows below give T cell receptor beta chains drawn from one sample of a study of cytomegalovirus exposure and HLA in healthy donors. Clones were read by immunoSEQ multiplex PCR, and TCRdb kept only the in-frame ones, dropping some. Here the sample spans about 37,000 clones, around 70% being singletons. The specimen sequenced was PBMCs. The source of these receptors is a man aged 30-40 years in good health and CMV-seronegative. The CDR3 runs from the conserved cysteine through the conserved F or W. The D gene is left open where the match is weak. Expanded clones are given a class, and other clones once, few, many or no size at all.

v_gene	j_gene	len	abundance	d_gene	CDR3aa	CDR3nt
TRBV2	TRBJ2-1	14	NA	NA	CASSDGGFGNEQFF	TGTGCCAGCAGTGATGGGGGGTTTGGAAATGAGCAGTTCTTC
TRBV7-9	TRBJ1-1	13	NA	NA	CASSFNMRTEAFF	TGTGCCAGCAGCTTTAATATGAGGACTGAAGCTTTCTTT
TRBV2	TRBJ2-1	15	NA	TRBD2	CASSGGGGAFNEQFF	TGTGCCAGCAGTGGCGGCGGGGGGGCCTTCAATGAGCAGTTCTTC
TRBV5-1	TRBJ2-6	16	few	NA	CASSPGDVSGANVLTF	TGCGCCAGCAGCCCGGGAGATGTCTCTGGGGCCAACGTCCTGACTTTC
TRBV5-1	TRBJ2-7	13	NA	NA	CASSFREGYEQYF	TGCGCCAGCAGCTTCCGGGAAGGCTACGAGCAGTACTTC
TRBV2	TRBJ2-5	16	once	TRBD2	CASSEVGSGSQETQYF	TGTGCCAGCAGTGAAGTTGGTAGCGGGAGCCAAGAGACCCAGTACTTC
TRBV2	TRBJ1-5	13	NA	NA	CASSEGGWQPQHF	TGTGCCAGCAGTGAAGGAGGATGGCAGCCCCAGCATTTT
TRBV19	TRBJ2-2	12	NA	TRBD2	CASLRGAGELFF	TGTGCCAGCCTACGGGGGGCCGGGGAGCTGTTTTTT
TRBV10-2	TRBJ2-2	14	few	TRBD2	CASLSGRAPGELFF	TGCGCCAGCTTGAGCGGGAGGGCCCCCGGGGAGCTGTTTTTT
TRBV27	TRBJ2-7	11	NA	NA	CASRSQAKQYF	TGTGCCAGCAGGTCGCAGGCCAAGCAGTACTTC
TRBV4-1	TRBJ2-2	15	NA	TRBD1	CASRPGQGNTGELFF	TGCGCCAGCAGACCCGGACAGGGTAACACCGGGGAGCTGTTTTTT